A selection of T cell receptor beta chains follows, all from one sample in a study of neurological immune-mediated disorders. TCRdb passed the 5' RACE reads through MiXCR, listing each CDR3 protein once. The table has fewer than 20,000 distinct CDR3 sequences, roughly 3.2% seen once. Material for sequencing was CD8+ T cells from blood. The receptors were gathered from a woman in her forties in good health. Each CDR3 is given with its conserved first and last residue. A D gene is named only where the DNA matches it firmly. Clone size is not always given. Where it is, it says once, few, many or a class for expanded clones.

size: many
J: TRBJ2-3
V: TRBV29-1
D: TRBD2
CDR3: CSVESAGTTDTQYF
DNA: TGCAGCGTTGAGTCAGCGGGAACCACAGATACGCAGTATTTT

size: many
J: TRBJ2-2
V: TRBV3-1
D: TRBD1
CDR3: CASSPRDRGFIGELFF
DNA: TGTGCCAGCAGCCCCCGGGACAGGGGATTTATCGGGGAGCTGTTTTTT

size: many
J: TRBJ2-6
V: TRBV2
D: NA
CDR3: CASSDAGFTGANVLTF
DNA: TGTGCCAGCAGTGACGCGGGGTTCACTGGGGCCAACGTCCTGACTTTC

size: medium-sized
J: TRBJ2-5
V: TRBV28
D: TRBD1
CDR3: CASRRQGALETQYF
DNA: TGTGCCAGCAGACGACAGGGGGCACTGGAGACCCAGTACTTC

size: many
J: TRBJ2-1
V: TRBV7-3
D: TRBD2
CDR3: CASSLILAEYNEQFF
DNA: TGTGCCAGCAGCTTAATCCTAGCGGAGTACAATGAGCAGTTCTTC

size: NA
J: TRBJ2-1
V: TRBV27
D: TRBD2
CDR3: CASSRRRDYPLGEQFF
DNA: TGTGCCAGCAGCCGCCGACGGGACTACCCCCTAGGTGAGCAGTTCTTC

size: few
J: TRBJ2-5
V: TRBV28
D: TRBD1
CDR3: CASSQPDRAGETQYF
DNA: TGTGCCAGCAGTCAACCGGACAGGGCTGGGGAGACCCAGTACTTC

size: many
J: TRBJ2-3
V: TRBV29-1
D: TRBD2
CDR3: CSVEGEGGTDTQYF
DNA: TGCAGCGTTGAAGGGGAGGGAGGCACAGATACGCAGTATTTT

size: once
J: TRBJ2-7
V: TRBV3-1
D: TRBD1
CDR3: CASSQANLPRQGAYEQYF
DNA: TGTGCCAGTAGCCAAGCAAACCTTCCGCGACAGGGGGCCTACGAGCAGTACTTC

size: many
J: TRBJ1-1
V: TRBV10-2
D: NA
CDR3: CASSGSGWNTEAFF
DNA: TGCGCCAGCAGTGGCAGCGGATGGAACACTGAAGCTTTCTTT

size: medium-sized
J: TRBJ2-5
V: TRBV20-1
D: NA
CDR3: CSAIDSSGDTGETQYF
DNA: TGCAGTGCTATCGATTCCAGCGGTGACACCGGGGAGACCCAGTACTTC

size: many
J: TRBJ1-1
V: TRBV7-8
D: NA
CDR3: CASTLHRVGNTEAFF
DNA: TGTGCCAGCACTCTCCACAGGGTAGGAAACACTGAAGCTTTCTTT

size: NA
J: TRBJ2-4
V: TRBV19
D: TRBD1
CDR3: CASSADRDQNIQYF
DNA: TGTGCCAGTAGTGCGGACAGGGACCAAAACATTCAGTACTTC

size: many
J: TRBJ2-7
V: TRBV27
D: TRBD2
CDR3: CASSEPGLQYEQYF
DNA: TGTGCCAGCAGTGAACCGGGACTACAATACGAGCAGTACTTC

size: many
J: TRBJ2-1
V: TRBV7-8
D: NA
CDR3: CASLGAGRSYNEQFF
DNA: TGTGCCAGCCTTGGGGCAGGGAGGTCCTACAATGAGCAGTTCTTC

size: many
J: TRBJ2-3
V: TRBV29-1
D: NA
CDR3: CSVGLGATDTQYF
DNA: TGCAGCGTTGGTTTAGGGGCCACAGATACGCAGTATTTT

size: many
J: TRBJ2-7
V: TRBV7-6
D: TRBD1
CDR3: CASSRGQGVAEQYF
DNA: TGTGCCAGCAGCCGGGGACAGGGTGTCGCCGAGCAGTACTTC

size: many
J: TRBJ1-5
V: TRBV28
D: NA
CDR3: CASNPTVQSFNQPQHF
DNA: TGTGCCAGCAATCCAACCGTACAGAGTTTCAATCAGCCCCAGCATTTT

size: many
J: TRBJ2-3
V: TRBV10-3
D: TRBD2
CDR3: CAIRKLAGGDSGTDTQYF
DNA: TGTGCCATCAGAAAACTAGCGGGAGGGGACAGTGGTACAGATACGCAGTATTTT

size: NA
J: TRBJ2-7
V: TRBV24-1
D: NA
CDR3: CATSDPQLKEQYF
DNA: TGTGCCACCAGTGATCCCCAACTCAAAGAGCAGTACTTC

size: many
J: TRBJ1-1
V: TRBV24-1
D: NA
CDR3: CATSNGQFTEAFF
DNA: TGTGCCACCAGCAACGGGCAGTTCACTGAAGCTTTCTTT

size: many
J: TRBJ2-5
V: TRBV3-1
D: TRBD1
CDR3: CASSHIGTGDIETQYF
DNA: TGTGCCAGCAGCCATATTGGGACAGGGGATATAGAGACCCAGTACTTC

size: many
J: TRBJ2-1
V: TRBV27
D: NA
CDR3: CASSLWVDYNEQFF
DNA: TGTGCCAGCAGTTTGTGGGTAGACTACAATGAGCAGTTCTTC

size: many
J: TRBJ2-7
V: TRBV5-1
D: TRBD1
CDR3: CASSGQGPYEQYF
DNA: TGCGCCAGCAGCGGACAGGGGCCGTACGAGCAGTACTTC

size: many
J: TRBJ2-7
V: TRBV11-2
D: TRBD1
CDR3: CASSLMGTGAGYEQYF
DNA: TGTGCCAGCAGCTTAATGGGGACAGGGGCAGGTTACGAGCAGTACTTC

size: many
J: TRBJ1-5
V: TRBV27
D: TRBD1
CDR3: CASSTLTGGGQPQHF
DNA: TGTGCCAGCAGTACCCTAACAGGGGGCGGTCAGCCCCAGCATTTT

size: many
J: TRBJ1-6
V: TRBV27
D: NA
CDR3: CASSSGGSPLHF
DNA: TGTGCCAGCAGTTCCGGGGGTTCACCCCTCCACTTT